Following are 6 T cell receptor beta chains from one sample sequenced in a study of T cell clonotyping in hematopoietic cell transplantation. TCRdb's copy holds only in-frame clones and misses some; the assay was immunoSEQ multiplex PCR. Among 25,000 to 30,000 clones listed, 92% were seen once. The input for sequencing was PBMCs, taken 100 days after allogeneic stem cell transplant. The receptors were gathered from a female patient in her fifties who had an allogeneic stem cell transplant from a related donor, so the T cells may come from the graft donor. Some clones in this sample may be carry-over from other donors' samples.

This sequence joins TRBV4-2 and TRBJ2-1; perhaps TRBD2 as D (6 bases). This CDR3 contains 18 residues. The germline CDR1 and CDR2 sequences are LGHNA and YNFKEQ. Trimming removed 0 bases at V and 0 bases at J, with 15 bases between. In nucleotides, the CDR3 is TGTGCCAGCAGCCAAGAAGGCGGCGGGGCTCGCTCCTACAATGAGCAGTTCTTC. Protein: CASSQEGGGARSYNEQFF.

This chain links TRBV5-1 with TRBJ1-1; 7 nucleotides line up with TRBD1. J was trimmed by 1 base and V by 0 bases; bases with no gene match: 3. Germline V gives CDR1 SGHRS, CDR2 YFSETQ. CDR3 length: 15 amino acids. CDR3 sequence reads: CASSLAQGTNTEAFF. CDR3 nucleotide sequence: TGCGCCAGCAGCTTGGCACAGGGGACGAACACTGAAGCTTTCTTT.

The chain joins TRBV19 to TRBJ2-1; TRBD1 aligns across 10 bases. The germline V gene has CDR1 LNHDA and CDR2 SQIVND (reference sequence). V shed 5 bases, J shed 5 bases, and the junction held 12 bases outside the gene matches. The CDR3 is made up of 17 amino acids. Here the CDR3 DNA reads TGTGCCAGTAGTCCTTGGGAGACAGGGGGCTACGACAATGAGCAGTTCTTC. This translates into CASSPWETGGYDNEQFF.

The chain has TRBV5-4 and TRBJ2-1, with 13 bases identical to TRBD2. J lost 6 bases, V lost 4 bases, and 4 bases had no gene match. The CDR3 consists of 15 residues. The germline V gene has CDR1 SGHNT and CDR2 YYREEE (reference sequence). The CDR3 DNA reads TGTGCCAGCAGCGAGGGACTAGCGGGGATCAATGAGCAGTTCTTC. Translation: CASSEGLAGINEQFF.

The gene calls are TRBV19 and TRBJ1-1; the D gene is possibly TRBD1 (6 bases). The CDR3 spans 14 residues. V shed 7 bases and J shed 6 bases, with 18 bases lying between them. Per germline, CDR1 LNHDA and CDR2 SQIVND (reference sequence). CDR3 residues: CASKLGQTISEAFF. DNA of the CDR3: TGTGCCAGTAAACTAGGACAGACGATATCTGAAGCTTTCTTT.

V is TRBV5-1 and J is TRBJ2-2, with 10 bases aligning to TRBD1. The CDR3 is 16 amino acids. The germline V gene encodes CDR1 SGHRS and CDR2 YFSETQ. The ends lost 0 bases at V and 6 bases at J; junction bases unmatched: 5. The CDR3 bases are TGCGCCAGCAGCTTGGCCGGGACAGGGGTGGCCGGGGAGCTGTTTTTT. Translation gives CASSLAGTGVAGELFF.